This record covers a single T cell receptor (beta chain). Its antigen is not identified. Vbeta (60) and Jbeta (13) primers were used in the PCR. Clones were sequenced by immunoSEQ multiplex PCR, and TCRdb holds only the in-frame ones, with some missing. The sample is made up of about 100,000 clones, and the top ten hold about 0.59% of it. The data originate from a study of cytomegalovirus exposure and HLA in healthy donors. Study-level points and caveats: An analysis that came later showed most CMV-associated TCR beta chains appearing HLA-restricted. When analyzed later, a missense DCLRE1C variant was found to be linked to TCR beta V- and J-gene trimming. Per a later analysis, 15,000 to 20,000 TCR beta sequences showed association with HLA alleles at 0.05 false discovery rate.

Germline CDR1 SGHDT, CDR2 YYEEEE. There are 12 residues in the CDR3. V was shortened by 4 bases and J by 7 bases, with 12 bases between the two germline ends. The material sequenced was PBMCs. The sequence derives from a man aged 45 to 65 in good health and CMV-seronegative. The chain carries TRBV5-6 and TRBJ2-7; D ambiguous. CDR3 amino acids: CASSLALAEQYF. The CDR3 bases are TGTGCCAGCAGCCTGGCCCTGGCTGAGCAGTACTTC.